This T cell receptor (beta chain) was captured by sequencing in a study of blood T cell repertoires in COVID-19. Across the study: Spain, Italy and the United States supplied samples that represented acute and convalescent COVID-19. T cells, B-cell-depleted T cells, or PBMCs provided the cDNA or gDNA that served as material.

Original analysis: Researchers report that nucleated cell counts were estimated from reference gene primer amplification. Libraries were prepared by immunoSEQ multiplex PCR; TCRdb keeps only in-frame clonotypes and omits some of them. D and trimming come from the DNA, and the V and J calls and clone size come from that table. The data contain approximately 250,000 clones, over 80% of them seen just once; the ten biggest clones take up 3.5% to 5.5%. The CDR3 is 13 residues long. V shed 10 bases and J shed 7 bases, with 20 bases lying between them. The V gene's germline CDR1 is SEHNR and CDR2 FQNEAQ (reference sequence).

The receptor was derived from a man between 60 and 75 years old who had recovered from COVID-19. Sample: peripheral blood. The chain carries TRBV7-9 and TRBJ2-7; weak D call: TRBD2 (6 bases). CDR3 in DNA: TGTGCCACCGATGGGGTCGTGGCGGGGGAGCAGTACTTC. It translates to CATDGVVAGEQYF.